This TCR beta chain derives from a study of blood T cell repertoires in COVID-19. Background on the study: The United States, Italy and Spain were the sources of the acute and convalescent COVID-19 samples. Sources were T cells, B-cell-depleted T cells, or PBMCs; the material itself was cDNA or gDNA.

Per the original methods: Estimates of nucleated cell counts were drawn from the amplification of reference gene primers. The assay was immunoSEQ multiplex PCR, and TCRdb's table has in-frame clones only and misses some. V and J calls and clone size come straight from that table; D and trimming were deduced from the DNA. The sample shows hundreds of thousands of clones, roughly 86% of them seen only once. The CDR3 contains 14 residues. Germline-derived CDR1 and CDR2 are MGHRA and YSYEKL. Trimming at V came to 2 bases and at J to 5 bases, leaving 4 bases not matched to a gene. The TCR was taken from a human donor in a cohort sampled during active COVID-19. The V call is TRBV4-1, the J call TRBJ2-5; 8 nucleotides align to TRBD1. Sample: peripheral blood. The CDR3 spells CASSQPRQGETQYF. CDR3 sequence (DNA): TGCGCCAGCAGCCAACCGAGACAGGGGGAGACCCAGTACTTC.